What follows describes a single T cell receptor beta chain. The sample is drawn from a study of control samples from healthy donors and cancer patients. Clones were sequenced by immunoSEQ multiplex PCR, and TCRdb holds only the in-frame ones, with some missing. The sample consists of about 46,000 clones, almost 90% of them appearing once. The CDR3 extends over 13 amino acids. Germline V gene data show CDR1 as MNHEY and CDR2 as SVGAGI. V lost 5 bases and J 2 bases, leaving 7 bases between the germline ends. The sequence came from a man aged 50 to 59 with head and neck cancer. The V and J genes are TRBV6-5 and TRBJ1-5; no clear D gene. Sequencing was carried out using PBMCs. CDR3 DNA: TGTGCCAGCAGTAAGGACGGCAATCAGCCCCAGCATTTT. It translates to CASSKDGNQPQHF.